Sequencing of this TCR beta chain was carried out in a study of T cells in Graves' hyperthyroidism and ophthalmopathy. General observations from the study: Ophthalmopathy and stable hyperthyroidism were told apart by a 13 V-J model. Most thyroid clonotypes that were expanded above 0.001 also turned up in blood. The model identified upcoming ophthalmopathy a median about six months ahead of onset.

This clonotype has just a few counts. As yet, its antigen is unknown. The CDR3 extends over 17 amino acids. V trimming: 4 bases; J trimming: 7 bases; junction bases outside the gene matches: 10. Germline CDR1 reads SNHLY; CDR2 reads FYNNEI. Amplification targeted TCR beta CDR3 regions from RNA transcripts. A first-round RT-PCR of the TCR CDR3 used the HTBI primer set. TCRdb ran MiXCR on the multiplex PCR reads and lists one entry per CDR3 protein. The repertoire holds around 600,000 distinct CDR3 sequences, with about 16% as singletons. The receptor's source is a middle-aged woman with Graves' ophthalmopathy. This chain links TRBV2 with TRBJ2-2, with TRBD2 matching 12 bases. Sequenced material: blood. This CDR3 reads CASSASLAGGHVGELFF. DNA of the CDR3: TGTGCCAGCAGTGCGAGTCTAGCGGGGGGGCATGTCGGGGAGCTGTTTTTT.